The entry below gives a single T cell receptor (beta chain) sequence along with its context. Time point given: pre-sensitization, week 0. As for treatment: therapeutic diphenylcyclopropenone sensitization with weekly scalp DPC. CDR1 and CDR2 from the germline V gene are SGHRS and YFSETQ. Trimming at V came to 3 bases and at J to 5 bases, leaving 6 bases not matched to a gene. CDR3 length: 14 residues. This sample stems from a study of human T cells and chemical hapten exposure. Separate cDNA molecules received unique molecular identifiers, which the library attached to them. TCRdb recomputed calls from the RACE reads with MiXCR, one row per CDR3 protein. The sample includes under 400,000 distinct CDR3 sequences, approximately 5.1% of them seen just once.

This chain connects TRBV5-1 to TRBJ2-7; 9 bases match TRBD1. The TCR sequence derives from a woman aged 45-65 years with alopecia areata. Some clones in this sample may be carry-over from other donors' samples. The source material was whole blood, sampled in connection with sensitization to the hapten diphenylcyclopropenone (DPC). CDR3 sequence: CASSSGTGYDEQYF. In nucleotides, the CDR3 is TGCGCCAGCAGCTCCGGGACAGGGTACGACGAGCAGTACTTC. Combining the CDR3 with reference TRBV5-1 and TRBJ2-7 gives the whole variable domain KAGVTQTPRYLIKTRGQQVTLSCSPISGHRSVSWYQQTPGQGLQFLFEYFSETQRNKGNFPGRFSGRQFSNSRSEMNVSTLELGDSALYLCASSSGTGYDEQYFGPGTRLTVT.